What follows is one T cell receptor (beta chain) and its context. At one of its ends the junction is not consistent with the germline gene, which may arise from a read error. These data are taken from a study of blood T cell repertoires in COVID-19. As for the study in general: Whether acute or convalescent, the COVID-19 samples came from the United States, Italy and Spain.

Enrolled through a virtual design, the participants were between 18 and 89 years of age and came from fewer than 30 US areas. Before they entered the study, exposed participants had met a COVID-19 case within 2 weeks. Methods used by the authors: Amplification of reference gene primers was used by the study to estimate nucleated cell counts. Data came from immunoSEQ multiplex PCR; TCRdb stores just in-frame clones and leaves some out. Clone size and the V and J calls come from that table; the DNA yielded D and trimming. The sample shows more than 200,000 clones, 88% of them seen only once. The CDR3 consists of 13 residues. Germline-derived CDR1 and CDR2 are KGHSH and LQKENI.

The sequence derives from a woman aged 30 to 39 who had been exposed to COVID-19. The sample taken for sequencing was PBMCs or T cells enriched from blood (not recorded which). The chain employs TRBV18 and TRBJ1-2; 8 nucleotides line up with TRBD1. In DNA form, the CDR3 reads TGTGCCAGGTCACAGGGGGTTCTGATGGGCTACACCTTC. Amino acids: CARSQGVLMGYTF. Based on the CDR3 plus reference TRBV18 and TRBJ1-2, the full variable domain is NAGVMQNPRHLVRRRGQEARLRCSPMKGHSHVYWYRQLPEEGLKFMVYLQKENIIDESGMPKERFSAEFPKEGPSILRIQQVVRGDSAAYFCARSQGVLMGYTFGSGTRLTVV.